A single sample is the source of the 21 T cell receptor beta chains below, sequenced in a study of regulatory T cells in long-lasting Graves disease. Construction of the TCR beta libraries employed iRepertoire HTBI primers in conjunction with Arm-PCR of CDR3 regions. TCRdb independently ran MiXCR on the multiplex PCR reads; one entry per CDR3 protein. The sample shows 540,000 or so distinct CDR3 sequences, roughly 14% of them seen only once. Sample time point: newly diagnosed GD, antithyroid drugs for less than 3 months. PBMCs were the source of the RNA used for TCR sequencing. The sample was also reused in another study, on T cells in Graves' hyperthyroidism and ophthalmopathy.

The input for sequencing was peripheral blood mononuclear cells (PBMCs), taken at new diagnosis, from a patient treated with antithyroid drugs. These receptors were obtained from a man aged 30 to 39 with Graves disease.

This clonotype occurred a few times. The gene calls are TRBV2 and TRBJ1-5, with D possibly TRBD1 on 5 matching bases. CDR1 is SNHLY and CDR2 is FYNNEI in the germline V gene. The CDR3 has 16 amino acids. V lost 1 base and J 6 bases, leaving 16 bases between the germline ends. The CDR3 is CASSEEAGKASQPQHF. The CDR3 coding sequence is TGTGCCAGCAGTGAAGAGGCAGGGAAGGCGAGTCAGCCCCAGCATTTT.

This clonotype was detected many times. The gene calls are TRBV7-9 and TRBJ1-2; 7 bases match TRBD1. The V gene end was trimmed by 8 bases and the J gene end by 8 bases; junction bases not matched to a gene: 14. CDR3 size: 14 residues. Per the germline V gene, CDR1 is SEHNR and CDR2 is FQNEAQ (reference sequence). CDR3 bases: TGTGCCAGCTCGACAGGGAAAAATTTCTTCGGCTACACCTTC. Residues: CASSTGKNFFGYTF.

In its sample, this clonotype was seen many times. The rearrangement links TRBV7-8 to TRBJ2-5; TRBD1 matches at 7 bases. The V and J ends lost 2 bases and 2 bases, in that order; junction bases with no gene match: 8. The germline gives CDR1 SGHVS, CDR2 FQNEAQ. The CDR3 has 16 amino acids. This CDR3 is CASSLTLRQGQETQYF. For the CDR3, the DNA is TGTGCCAGCAGCTTAACCTTAAGACAGGGACAAGAGACCCAGTACTTC.

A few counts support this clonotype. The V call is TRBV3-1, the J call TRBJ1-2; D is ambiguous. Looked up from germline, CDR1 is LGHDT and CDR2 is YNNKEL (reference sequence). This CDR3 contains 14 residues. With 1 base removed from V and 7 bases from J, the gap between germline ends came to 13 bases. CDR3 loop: CASSQADPWGGYTF. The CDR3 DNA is TGTGCCAGCAGCCAAGCCGACCCCTGGGGTGGCTACACCTTC.

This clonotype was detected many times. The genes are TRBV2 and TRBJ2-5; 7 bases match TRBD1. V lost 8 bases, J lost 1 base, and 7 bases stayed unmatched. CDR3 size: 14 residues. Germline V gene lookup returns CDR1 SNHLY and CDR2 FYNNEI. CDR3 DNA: TGTGCCAGCGGACTTACAGGGGCCCAAGAGACCCAGTACTTC. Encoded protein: CASGLTGAQETQYF.

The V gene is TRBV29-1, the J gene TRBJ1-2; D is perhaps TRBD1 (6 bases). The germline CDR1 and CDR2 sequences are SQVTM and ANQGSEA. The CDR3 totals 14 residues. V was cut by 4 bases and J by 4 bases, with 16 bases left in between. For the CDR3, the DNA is TGCAGCGTTGTCGGGAATTTGGACAGCTATGGCTACACCTTC. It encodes CSVVGNLDSYGYTF.

CDR3 nucleotide sequence: TGTGCCAGCAGAACATACCAATCTGAACGTGGGTTCTTC. Protein sequence: CASRTYQSERGFF. The chain combines TRBV6-2 or TRBV6-3 with TRBJ2-1; the D is unclear. Germline assignment: CDR1 MNHEY and CDR2 SVGEGT. The CDR3 is made up of 13 amino acids. V lost 6 bases and J lost 15, with 21 bases in between.

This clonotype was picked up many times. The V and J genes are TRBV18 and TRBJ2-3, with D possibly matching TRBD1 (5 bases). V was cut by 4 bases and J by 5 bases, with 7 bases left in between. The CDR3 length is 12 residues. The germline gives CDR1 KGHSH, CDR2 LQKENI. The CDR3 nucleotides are TGTGCCAGCTCACTCCAGGGAGATACGCAGTATTTT. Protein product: CASSLQGDTQYF.

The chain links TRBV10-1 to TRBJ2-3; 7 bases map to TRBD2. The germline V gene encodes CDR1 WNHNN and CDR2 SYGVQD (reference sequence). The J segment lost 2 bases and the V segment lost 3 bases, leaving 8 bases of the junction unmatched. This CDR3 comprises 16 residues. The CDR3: CASSEGRESNTDTQYF. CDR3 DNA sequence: TGCGCCAGCAGTGAAGGGCGGGAGTCTAACACAGATACGCAGTATTTT.

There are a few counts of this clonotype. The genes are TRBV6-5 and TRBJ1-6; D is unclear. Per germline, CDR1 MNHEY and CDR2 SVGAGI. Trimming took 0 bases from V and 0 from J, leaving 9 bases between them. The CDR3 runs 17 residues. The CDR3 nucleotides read TGTGCCAGCAGTTACTCGGCCCGGAGCTCCTATAATTCACCCCTCCACTTT. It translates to CASSYSARSSYNSPLHF.

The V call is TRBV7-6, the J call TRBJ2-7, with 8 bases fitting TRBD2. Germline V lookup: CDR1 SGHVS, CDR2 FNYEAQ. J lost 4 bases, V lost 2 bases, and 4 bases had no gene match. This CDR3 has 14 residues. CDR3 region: CASSLYGGGYEQYF. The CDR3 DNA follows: TGTGCCAGCAGCTTATACGGGGGGGGATACGAGCAGTACTTC.

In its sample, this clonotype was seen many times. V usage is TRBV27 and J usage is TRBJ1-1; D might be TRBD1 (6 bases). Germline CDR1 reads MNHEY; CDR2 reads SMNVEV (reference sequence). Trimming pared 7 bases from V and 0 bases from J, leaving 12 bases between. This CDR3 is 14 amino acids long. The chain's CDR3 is CASTPRGVNTEAFF. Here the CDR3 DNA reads TGTGCCAGCACCCCTAGGGGGGTGAACACTGAAGCTTTCTTT.

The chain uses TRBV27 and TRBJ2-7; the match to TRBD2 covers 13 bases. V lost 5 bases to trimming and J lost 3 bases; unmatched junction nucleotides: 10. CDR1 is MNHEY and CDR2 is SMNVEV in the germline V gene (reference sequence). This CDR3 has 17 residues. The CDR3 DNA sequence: TGTGCCAGCAGTCTAAAAGGGACTAGCGGGGTTTACTACGAGCAGTACTTC. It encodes CASSLKGTSGVYYEQYF.

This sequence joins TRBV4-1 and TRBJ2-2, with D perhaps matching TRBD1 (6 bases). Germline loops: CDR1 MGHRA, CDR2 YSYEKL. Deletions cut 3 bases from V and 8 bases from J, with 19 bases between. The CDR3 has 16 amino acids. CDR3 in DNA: TGCGCCAGCAGCCAGGCTACCCGCAGGGGAGTGGGGGAGCTGTTTTTT. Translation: CASSQATRRGVGELFF.

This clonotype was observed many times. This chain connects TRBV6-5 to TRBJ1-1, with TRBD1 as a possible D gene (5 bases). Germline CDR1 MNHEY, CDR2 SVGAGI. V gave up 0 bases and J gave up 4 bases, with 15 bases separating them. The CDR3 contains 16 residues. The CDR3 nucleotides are TGTGCCAGCAGTTACTCGAGGATGACGGGGGGCACTGAAGCTTTCTTT. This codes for CASSYSRMTGGTEAFF.

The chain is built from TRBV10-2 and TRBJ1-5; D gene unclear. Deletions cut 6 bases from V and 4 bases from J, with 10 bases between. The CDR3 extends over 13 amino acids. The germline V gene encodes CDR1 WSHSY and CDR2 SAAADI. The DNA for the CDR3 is TGCGCCAGCAGCCAGACAATGAATCAGCCCCAGCATTTT. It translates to CASSQTMNQPQHF.

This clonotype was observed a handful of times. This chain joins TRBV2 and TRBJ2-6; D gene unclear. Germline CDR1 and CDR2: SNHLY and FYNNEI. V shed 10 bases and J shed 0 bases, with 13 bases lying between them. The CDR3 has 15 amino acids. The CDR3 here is CAIVPWVSGANVLTF. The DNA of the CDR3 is TGTGCCATCGTCCCTTGGGTCTCTGGGGCCAACGTCCTGACTTTC.

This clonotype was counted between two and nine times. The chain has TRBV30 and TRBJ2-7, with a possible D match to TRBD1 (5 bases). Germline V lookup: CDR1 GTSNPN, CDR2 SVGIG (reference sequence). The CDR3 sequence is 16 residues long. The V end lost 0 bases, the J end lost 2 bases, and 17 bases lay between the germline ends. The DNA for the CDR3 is TGTGCCTGGAGTGTGATCACCCGACAGTCCCCCTACGAGCAGTACTTC. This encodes CAWSVITRQSPYEQYF.

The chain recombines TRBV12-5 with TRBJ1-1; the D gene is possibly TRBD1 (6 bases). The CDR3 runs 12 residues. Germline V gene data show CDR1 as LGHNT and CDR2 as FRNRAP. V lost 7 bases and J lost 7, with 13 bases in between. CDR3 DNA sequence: TGTGCTAGTGCGGAGGGGGGTGGTGAAGCTTTCTTT. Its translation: CASAEGGGEAFF.

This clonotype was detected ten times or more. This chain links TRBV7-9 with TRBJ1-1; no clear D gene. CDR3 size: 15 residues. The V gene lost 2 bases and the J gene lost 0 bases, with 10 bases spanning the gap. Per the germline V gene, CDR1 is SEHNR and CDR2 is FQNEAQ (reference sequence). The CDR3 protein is CASSLPGRVNTEAFF. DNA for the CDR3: TGTGCCAGCAGCTTACCAGGTCGGGTGAACACTGAAGCTTTCTTT.

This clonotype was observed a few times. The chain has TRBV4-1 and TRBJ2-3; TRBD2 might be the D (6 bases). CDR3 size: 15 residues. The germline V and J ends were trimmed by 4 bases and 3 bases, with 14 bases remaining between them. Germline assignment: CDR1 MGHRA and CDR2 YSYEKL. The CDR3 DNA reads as TGCGCCAGCAGCCGAGCGGGCGGCCTGACAGATACGCAGTATTTT. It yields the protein CASSRAGGLTDTQYF.